This TCR beta chain appears in the sequencing data of a study of shared clonotypes between healthy human individuals. Produced via immunoSEQ multiplex PCR; TCRdb's table is partial and in-frame only. Of fewer than 850,000 clones listed, around 72% are singletons. The trim removed 6 bases at V and 5 bases at J, leaving 7 bases unmatched. The CDR3 length is 15 residues. CDR1 is MNHNY and CDR2 is SVGAGI in the germline V gene (reference sequence). The TCR sequence derives from a woman under 40 in good health. The specimen sequenced was memory CD4+ T cells sorted from blood. Subset described: CD45RA-negative fraction. The genes are TRBV6-6 and TRBJ2-2; TRBD2 matches at 9 bases. The CDR3, as DNA: TGTGCCAGCAGGGGGAGCGGGAGGCGTACCGGGGAGCTGTTTTTT. Protein: CASRGSGRRTGELFF.